A selection of T cell receptor beta chains follows, all from one sample in a study of blood T cell repertoires in COVID-19. Here immunoSEQ multiplex PCR was the method, and the copy in TCRdb shows in-frame clones only, minus some. The sample carries about 250,000 clones, 86% recorded once. Source material: PBMCs or T cells enriched from blood (not recorded which). These receptors originate from a man younger than 35 who had recovered from COVID-19. CDR3s include the opening cysteine and the closing phenylalanine or tryptophan. D genes are given only for firm matches. Size is stated for part of the rows, as once, few or many counts, or as a class when the clone is expanded.

CDR3 protein: CASSTGPLDEQYF
CDR3 DNA: TGTGCCAGCAGTACAGGGCCTCTGGACGAGCAGTACTTC
clone size: NA
CDR3 length: 13
J gene: TRBJ2-7
V gene: TRBV12-3/TRBV12-4
D gene: NA

CDR3 protein: CASSVAQGLDYGYTF
CDR3 DNA: TGTGCCAGCAGCGTAGCTCAGGGACTTGACTATGGCTACACCTTC
clone size: NA
CDR3 length: 15
J gene: TRBJ1-2
V gene: TRBV9
D gene: NA

CDR3 protein: CASSQTGGYSPLHF
CDR3 DNA: TGTGCCAGCAGTCAGACAGGGGGGTATTCACCCCTCCACTTT
clone size: once
CDR3 length: 14
J gene: TRBJ1-6
V gene: TRBV2
D gene: TRBD1

CDR3 protein: CASSLTPYSNQPQHF
CDR3 DNA: TGTGCCAGCAGTTTGACACCTTATAGCAATCAGCCCCAGCATTTT
clone size: NA
CDR3 length: 15
J gene: TRBJ1-5
V gene: TRBV28
D gene: NA

CDR3 protein: CASSRGGGSNQPQHF
CDR3 DNA: TGTGCCAGCAGCAGGGGAGGGGGAAGCAATCAGCCCCAGCATTTT
clone size: NA
CDR3 length: 15
J gene: TRBJ1-5
V gene: TRBV6-5
D gene: NA

CDR3 protein: CASSDSLGYEQYF
CDR3 DNA: TGTGCCAGCTCGGACAGTCTCGGGTACGAGCAGTACTTC
clone size: NA
CDR3 length: 13
J gene: TRBJ2-7
V gene: TRBV18
D gene: NA

CDR3 protein: CASSLGPTDSGNTIYF
CDR3 DNA: TGTGCCAGCAGCTTAGGTCCTACAGACTCTGGAAACACCATATATTTT
clone size: NA
CDR3 length: 16
J gene: TRBJ1-3
V gene: TRBV7-8
D gene: NA

CDR3 protein: CASSVGPPTADYEQYF
CDR3 DNA: TGTGCCAGCAGCGTAGGCCCCCCGACAGCCGACTACGAGCAGTACTTC
clone size: NA
CDR3 length: 16
J gene: TRBJ2-7
V gene: TRBV9
D gene: NA

CDR3 protein: CAWSASRRGSNEKLFF
CDR3 DNA: TGTGCCTGGAGTGCCTCACGCAGGGGTTCTAATGAAAAACTGTTTTTT
clone size: NA
CDR3 length: 16
J gene: TRBJ1-4
V gene: TRBV30
D gene: NA

CDR3 protein: CAIRRLQGVHNEQFF
CDR3 DNA: TGTGCCATCAGGAGACTCCAGGGGGTACACAATGAGCAGTTCTTC
clone size: NA
CDR3 length: 15
J gene: TRBJ2-1
V gene: TRBV10-3
D gene: TRBD1

CDR3 protein: CASSYPGRGAPKNIQYF
CDR3 DNA: TGTGCCAGCAGTTACCCGGGCAGGGGCGCGCCAAAAAACATTCAGTACTTC
clone size: NA
CDR3 length: 17
J gene: TRBJ2-4
V gene: TRBV6-2/TRBV6-3
D gene: NA

CDR3 protein: CASSYPGQGLGYNEQFF
CDR3 DNA: TGTGCCAGCAGTTACCCGGGACAGGGGTTGGGGTACAATGAGCAGTTCTTC
clone size: NA
CDR3 length: 17
J gene: TRBJ2-1
V gene: TRBV7-9
D gene: TRBD1

CDR3 protein: CASTGQGARETQYF
CDR3 DNA: TGTGCCAGCACCGGACAGGGGGCGCGAGAGACCCAGTACTTC
clone size: NA
CDR3 length: 14
J gene: TRBJ2-5
V gene: TRBV2
D gene: TRBD1

CDR3 protein: CASTEQGTSPLHF
CDR3 DNA: TGCGCCAGCACCGAACAGGGTACCTCACCCCTCCACTTT
clone size: NA
CDR3 length: 13
J gene: TRBJ1-6
V gene: TRBV10-2
D gene: NA

CDR3 protein: CASSQDWLAHTIYF
CDR3 DNA: TGTGCCAGCAGCCAAGATTGGCTAGCCCACACCATATATTTT
clone size: NA
CDR3 length: 14
J gene: TRBJ1-3
V gene: TRBV4-2
D gene: NA

CDR3 protein: CASSLAAITYEQYF
CDR3 DNA: TGTGCCAGCAGCTTGGCCGCTATTACCTACGAGCAGTACTTC
clone size: NA
CDR3 length: 14
J gene: TRBJ2-7
V gene: TRBV5-5
D gene: NA

CDR3 protein: CASSRGGTTNEKLFF
CDR3 DNA: TGCGCCAGCAGCCGAGGGGGTACAACTAATGAAAAACTGTTTTTT
clone size: NA
CDR3 length: 15
J gene: TRBJ1-4
V gene: TRBV4-1
D gene: NA

CDR3 protein: CASSSGLAGVLNEQFF
CDR3 DNA: TGTGCCAGCAGTTCCGGACTAGCGGGAGTGTTGAATGAGCAGTTCTTC
clone size: once
CDR3 length: 16
J gene: TRBJ2-1
V gene: TRBV28
D gene: TRBD2

CDR3 protein: CASSRGQGAFF
CDR3 DNA: TGTGCCAGCAGCCGCGGACAGGGCGCTTTCTTT
clone size: NA
CDR3 length: 11
J gene: TRBJ1-1
V gene: TRBV6-2/TRBV6-3
D gene: TRBD1

CDR3 protein: CASSLGQQETQYF
CDR3 DNA: TGTGCCAGCAGCTTGGGACAGCAAGAGACCCAGTACTTC
clone size: NA
CDR3 length: 13
J gene: TRBJ2-5
V gene: TRBV5-4
D gene: NA

CDR3 protein: CASSPQGWLETQYF
CDR3 DNA: TGTGCCAGCAGTCCGCAGGGTTGGCTGGAGACCCAGTACTTC
clone size: NA
CDR3 length: 14
J gene: TRBJ2-5
V gene: TRBV6-5
D gene: NA

CDR3 protein: CASSSRGASGNTIYF
CDR3 DNA: TGTGCCAGCAGCTCCCGGGGGGCCTCTGGAAACACCATATATTTT
clone size: NA
CDR3 length: 15
J gene: TRBJ1-3
V gene: TRBV7-8
D gene: NA

CDR3 protein: CAISSSGGANSPLHF
CDR3 DNA: TGTGCCATCAGTTCATCAGGGGGCGCGAATTCACCCCTCCACTTT
clone size: NA
CDR3 length: 15
J gene: TRBJ1-6
V gene: TRBV10-3
D gene: TRBD1

CDR3 protein: CASVLGLDQETQYF
CDR3 DNA: TGTGCCAGCGTCTTGGGACTAGATCAAGAGACCCAGTACTTC
clone size: NA
CDR3 length: 14
J gene: TRBJ2-5
V gene: TRBV7-9
D gene: TRBD2

CDR3 protein: CASSLGGQGASPLHF
CDR3 DNA: TGTGCCAGCAGCTTGGGGGGACAGGGAGCTTCACCCCTCCACTTT
clone size: once
CDR3 length: 15
J gene: TRBJ1-6
V gene: TRBV5-4
D gene: TRBD1

CDR3 protein: CAWSVQGSTDTQYF
CDR3 DNA: TGTGCCTGGAGTGTACAGGGATCCACAGATACGCAGTATTTT
clone size: NA
CDR3 length: 14
J gene: TRBJ2-3
V gene: TRBV30
D gene: NA

CDR3 protein: CASSEWTSEITDTQYF
CDR3 DNA: TGTGCCAGCAGTGAATGGACTAGCGAGATCACAGATACGCAGTATTTT
clone size: NA
CDR3 length: 16
J gene: TRBJ2-3
V gene: TRBV6-1
D gene: TRBD2

CDR3 protein: CAISDGALNYGYTF
CDR3 DNA: TGTGCCATCAGTGATGGGGCCTTGAACTATGGCTACACCTTC
clone size: NA
CDR3 length: 14
J gene: TRBJ1-2
V gene: TRBV10-3
D gene: NA

CDR3 protein: CASSLGQGYEKLFF
CDR3 DNA: TGTGCCAGCAGTTTAGGACAGGGGTACGAAAAACTGTTTTTT
clone size: NA
CDR3 length: 14
J gene: TRBJ1-4
V gene: TRBV28
D gene: TRBD1

CDR3 protein: CAMGDRSAGNTIYF
CDR3 DNA: TGTGCCATGGGAGACCGTTCGGCTGGAAACACCATATATTTT
clone size: once
CDR3 length: 14
J gene: TRBJ1-3
V gene: TRBV5-4
D gene: NA

CDR3 protein: CASSIQRGGPDTQYF
CDR3 DNA: TGTGCCAGTAGTATCCAGCGGGGGGGACCAGATACGCAGTATTTT
clone size: NA
CDR3 length: 15
J gene: TRBJ2-3
V gene: TRBV19
D gene: TRBD2

CDR3 protein: CASSYSTEYQPQHF
CDR3 DNA: TGTGCCAGCAGTTACTCGACAGAATATCAGCCCCAGCATTTT
clone size: NA
CDR3 length: 14
J gene: TRBJ1-5
V gene: TRBV6-2/TRBV6-3
D gene: NA

CDR3 protein: CASRADTNYGYTF
CDR3 DNA: TGTGCCAGCAGGGCGGACACCAACTATGGCTACACCTTC
clone size: NA
CDR3 length: 13
J gene: TRBJ1-2
V gene: TRBV2
D gene: NA

CDR3 protein: CASRSTGGYTF
CDR3 DNA: TGTGCCAGCAGATCGACGGGTGGCTACACCTTC
clone size: NA
CDR3 length: 11
J gene: TRBJ1-2
V gene: TRBV7-9
D gene: NA

CDR3 protein: CASSEAGTGITGELFF
CDR3 DNA: TGTGCCAGCAGTGAAGCCGGGACAGGGATCACCGGGGAGCTGTTTTTT
clone size: NA
CDR3 length: 16
J gene: TRBJ2-2
V gene: TRBV25-1
D gene: TRBD1

CDR3 protein: CASSLTLGTSGRVKTQYF
CDR3 DNA: TGTGCCAGCAGCCTGACCCTCGGGACTAGCGGGAGAGTCAAGACCCAGTACTTC
clone size: NA
CDR3 length: 18
J gene: TRBJ2-5
V gene: TRBV4-2
D gene: TRBD2

CDR3 protein: CAIAGGTIPPEQYF
CDR3 DNA: TGTGCCATCGCGGGAGGAACGATCCCGCCCGAGCAGTACTTC
clone size: NA
CDR3 length: 14
J gene: TRBJ2-7
V gene: TRBV28
D gene: TRBD2

CDR3 protein: CASSQTTGAGVGELFF
CDR3 DNA: TGTGCCAGCAGCCAAACTACAGGGGCGGGCGTCGGGGAGCTGTTTTTT
clone size: NA
CDR3 length: 16
J gene: TRBJ2-2
V gene: TRBV4-2
D gene: TRBD1

CDR3 protein: CASSLGQPTDTQYF
CDR3 DNA: TGTGCCAGCAGCTTAGGACAGCCCACAGATACGCAGTATTTT
clone size: NA
CDR3 length: 14
J gene: TRBJ2-3
V gene: TRBV11-3
D gene: NA

CDR3 protein: CATAPTGVDNSPLHF
CDR3 DNA: TGTGCCACCGCACCCACGGGGGTCGACAATTCACCCCTCCACTTT
clone size: NA
CDR3 length: 15
J gene: TRBJ1-6
V gene: TRBV15
D gene: NA

CDR3 protein: CASSQDSYSNQPQHF
CDR3 DNA: TGTGCCAGCAGCCAAGACAGTTATAGCAATCAGCCCCAGCATTTT
clone size: NA
CDR3 length: 15
J gene: TRBJ1-5
V gene: TRBV3-1/TRBV3-2
D gene: NA

CDR3 protein: CASSRQDGGEQYF
CDR3 DNA: TGTGCCAGCAGCCGACAGGATGGCGGGGAGCAGTACTTC
clone size: NA
CDR3 length: 13
J gene: TRBJ2-7
V gene: TRBV11-2
D gene: NA

CDR3 protein: CASSQDRGTGSSGNTIYF
CDR3 DNA: TGCGCCAGCAGCCAAGATCGAGGGACAGGAAGCTCTGGAAACACCATATATTTT
clone size: NA
CDR3 length: 18
J gene: TRBJ1-3
V gene: TRBV4-1
D gene: TRBD1

CDR3 protein: CASSKEWEGANTGELFF
CDR3 DNA: TGTGCCAGTAGTAAGGAGTGGGAAGGGGCGAACACCGGGGAGCTGTTTTTT
clone size: NA
CDR3 length: 17
J gene: TRBJ2-2
V gene: TRBV19
D gene: NA

CDR3 protein: CAISELTGRNTIYF
CDR3 DNA: TGTGCCATCAGTGAGTTAACAGGACGAAACACCATATATTTT
clone size: few
CDR3 length: 14
J gene: TRBJ1-3
V gene: TRBV10-3
D gene: NA

CDR3 protein: CASSNTGVGAYEQYF
CDR3 DNA: TGCGCCAGCAGTAATACAGGGGTGGGGGCCTACGAGCAGTACTTC
clone size: NA
CDR3 length: 15
J gene: TRBJ2-7
V gene: TRBV10-1
D gene: TRBD1